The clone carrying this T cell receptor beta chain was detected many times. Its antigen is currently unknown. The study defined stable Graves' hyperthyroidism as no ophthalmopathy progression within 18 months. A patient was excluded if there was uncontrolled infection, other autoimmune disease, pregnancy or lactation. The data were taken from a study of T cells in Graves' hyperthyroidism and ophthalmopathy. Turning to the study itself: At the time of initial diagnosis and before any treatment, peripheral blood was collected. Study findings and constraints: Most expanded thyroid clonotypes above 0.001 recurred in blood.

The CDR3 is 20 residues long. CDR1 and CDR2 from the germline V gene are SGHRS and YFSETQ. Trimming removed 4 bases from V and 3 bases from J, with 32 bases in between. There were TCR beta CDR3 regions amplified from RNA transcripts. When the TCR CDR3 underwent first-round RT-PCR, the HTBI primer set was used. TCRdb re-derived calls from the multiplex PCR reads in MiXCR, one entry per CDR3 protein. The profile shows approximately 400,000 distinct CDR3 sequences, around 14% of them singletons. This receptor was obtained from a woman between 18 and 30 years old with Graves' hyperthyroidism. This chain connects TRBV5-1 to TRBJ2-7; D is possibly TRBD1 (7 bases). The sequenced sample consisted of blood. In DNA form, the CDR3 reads TGCGCCAGCAGCCCCGAAACAGGGGATTTAAGGACCGGGAGTAACTACGAGCAGTACTTC. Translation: CASSPETGDLRTGSNYEQYF.